These 27 T cell receptor beta chains were sequenced from one sample in a study of metastatic and nonmetastatic thyroid tumors. Thyroid surgery was performed in patients who had received no treatment beforehand. TCRdb ran MiXCR on the PCR reads. The sample has 30,000 to 45,000 clones; more than 20% are singletons. What was sequenced was blood. The source of these receptors is a female donor with papillary thyroid cancer or a benign thyroid nodule (not recorded which). Some clones in this sample may be carry-over from other donors' samples.

This clone was counted only a few times. V usage is TRBV7-8 and J usage is TRBJ2-7; D gene unclear. V was cut by 5 bases and J by 3 bases, with 5 bases left in between. The CDR3 loop spans 11 amino acids. CDR1 and CDR2 from the germline V gene are SGHVS and FQNEAQ. The DNA for the CDR3 is TGTGCCAGCAGCGTAGGCTACGAGCAGTACTTC. Protein: CASSVGYEQYF.

As regards this clone: Germline is not matched at one junction end, which may reflect a read error. This chain joins TRBV11-3 and TRBJ2-7, with 8 bases identical to TRBD2. Germline lookup yields CDR1 SGHNT and CDR2 YENEEA. This CDR3 spans 16 amino acids. CDR3: CASILDPAGVWYEHYF. In DNA form, the CDR3 reads TGTGCCAGCATCTTAGATCCAGCGGGAGTCTGGTACGAGCATTACTTC.

Only a few counts were recorded for this clone. The rearrangement uses TRBV20-1 and TRBJ2-7; 12 nucleotides line up with TRBD2. The germline V gene has CDR1 DFQATT and CDR2 SNEGSKA (reference sequence). After removal of 7 bases from V and 4 bases from J, the junction contained 5 bases not matched to a gene. The CDR3 runs 13 residues. CDR3 protein: CSVPTSGRYEQYF. Written as DNA, the CDR3 is TGCAGTGTACCGACTAGCGGGAGATACGAGCAGTACTTC.

This clone was counted at least ten times. The genes are TRBV7-3 and TRBJ2-1, with 12 bases aligning to TRBD1. CDR3 length: 16 amino acids. CDR1 is SGHTA, CDR2 FQGTGA, per germline. The V gene end was trimmed by 0 bases and the J gene end by 8 bases; junction bases not matched to a gene: 5. CDR3 region: CASSLTGGTGGDEQFF. The CDR3 nucleotides are TGTGCCAGCAGCTTAACGGGTGGGACAGGGGGCGATGAGCAGTTCTTC.

The chain couples TRBV20-1 to TRBJ2-7; 8 bases match TRBD2. V shed 0 bases, J shed 6 bases, and the junction held 7 bases outside the gene matches. The CDR3 is 14 residues long. The germline CDR1 and CDR2 sequences are DFQATT and SNEGSKA (reference sequence). The CDR3 nucleotides read TGCAGTGCTAGAGATCCCAGCGGGAGTTCCGAGCAGTACTTC. Encoded protein: CSARDPSGSSEQYF.

A few counts support this clone. With a much larger clone just one base away, this may be a read error. This chain joins TRBV6-2 or TRBV6-3 and TRBJ2-2, with D possibly TRBD2 on 6 matching bases. V lost 6 bases and J 2 bases, leaving 25 bases between the germline ends. CDR1 and CDR2 from the germline V gene are MNHEY and SVGEGT. The CDR3 sequence is 19 residues long. CDR3 bases: TGTGCCAGCAGAGCCGGAGGGACTCGCCAACCCACTAACACCGGGGAGCTGTTTTTT. The encoded protein is CASRAGGTRQPTNTGELFF.

This clone was counted at least ten times. The same CDR3 arises from other DNA sequences in this sample as well. CDR3 nucleotide sequence: TGTGCCAGCAGCCCGCGGGGTAACTGGGCCACCGGGGAGCTGTTTTTT. Encoded protein: CASSPRGNWATGELFF. This sequence joins TRBV11-1 and TRBJ2-2, with D possibly matching TRBD2 (6 bases). V was trimmed by 5 bases and J by 4 bases, leaving 17 bases between them. The length of the CDR3 is 16 residues. Germline loops: CDR1 SGHAT, CDR2 FQDESV (reference sequence).

With regard to this clone: Germline and junction disagree at one end, which may indicate a read error. The CDR3 nucleotides are TGTGCCACCAGGGGGGCTATTTATTCACCCCTCCACTTC. Its protein product is CATRGAIYSPLHF. This chain uses TRBV6-1 with TRBJ1-6; 7 nucleotides agree with TRBD1. The CDR3 loop spans 13 amino acids. Per germline, CDR1 MNHNS and CDR2 SASEGT.

Many counts were recorded for this clone. V is TRBV7-2 and J is TRBJ2-2, with D tentatively TRBD2 (5 bases). The germline V and J ends were trimmed by 5 bases and 6 bases, with 16 bases remaining between them. The CDR3 is made up of 15 amino acids. Germline CDR1 and CDR2: SGHTA and FQGNSA. The CDR3 DNA sequence: TGTGCCAGCAGCGATGACCCCGACGGGGCCGGGGAGCTGTTTTTT. Protein sequence: CASSDDPDGAGELFF.

This clone was detected a few times. V and J are TRBV19 and TRBJ1-5; TRBD1 matches 9 bases. The CDR3 totals 16 residues. Germline V gene data show CDR1 as LNHDA and CDR2 as SQIVND (reference sequence). Trimming removed 1 base from V and 1 base from J; junction bases left unmatched: 2. CDR3 coding DNA: TGTGCCAGTAGTATAGCGGGACAGGGAAGCAATCAGCCCCAGCATTTT. Protein product: CASSIAGQGSNQPQHF.

This clone was seen ten or more times. The V gene is TRBV30, the J gene TRBJ1-5, with D perhaps matching TRBD1 (5 bases). Between the trimmed V and J ends, which lost 1 base and 6 bases, there was a span of 7 bases. From germline, CDR1 is GTSNPN and CDR2 SVGIG (reference sequence). This CDR3 is 12 amino acids long. CDR3 bases: TGTGCCTGGAGTGAAGGGACTCAGCCCCAGCATTTT. It yields the protein CAWSEGTQPQHF. Full variable domain (rest looked up from reference TRBV30 and TRBJ1-5): SQTIHQWPATLVQPVGSPLSLECTVEGTSNPNLYWYRQAAGRGLQLLFYSVGIGQISSEVPQNLSASRPQDRQFILSSKKLLLSDSGFYLCAWSEGTQPQHFGDGTRLSIL.

DNA for the CDR3: TGTGCCAGCAGTCCGGGACAGGGTAGTTCACCCCTCCACTTT. This gives the protein CASSPGQGSSPLHF. The chain uses TRBV12-3 or TRBV12-4 and TRBJ1-6; the match to TRBD1 covers 9 bases. Trimming cost V 5 bases and J 9 bases; bases outside gene matches: 5. The CDR3 spans 14 residues.

This clone was picked up a small number of times. The chain is built from TRBV6-2 or TRBV6-3 and TRBJ2-7, with TRBD1 matching over 9 bases. Germline lookup yields CDR1 MNHEY and CDR2 SVGEGT. CDR3 length equals 13 residues. The trim removed 5 bases at V and 3 bases at J, leaving 2 bases unmatched. The CDR3 DNA reads TGTGCCAGCAGTCGGGACAGGGACTACGAGCAGTACTTC. Its translation is CASSRDRDYEQYF.

This clone was counted a few times. A much bigger clone sits one base away, suggesting this may be a read error. This chain connects TRBV7-8 to TRBJ2-1; D may be TRBD2 (5 bases). In germline, CDR1 is SGHVS, CDR2 FQNEAQ. V lost 1 base, J lost 5 bases, and 12 bases lay in between. The CDR3 loop spans 15 amino acids. Here the CDR3 reads CASSLGGSVNNEQFF. In DNA, the CDR3 is TGTGCCAGCAGCTTAGGCGGTAGCGTCAACAATGAGCAGTTCTTC.

This clone was picked up many times. The chain combines TRBV9 with TRBJ1-1; TRBD1 agrees at 8 bases. The CDR3 spans 13 residues. Looked up from germline, CDR1 is SGDLS and CDR2 is YYNGEE. The V gene end was trimmed by 6 bases and the J gene end by 1 base; junction bases not matched to a gene: 2. DNA of the CDR3: TGTGCCAGCAAAGACAGGGGGAACACTGAAGCTTTCTTT. Amino acids: CASKDRGNTEAFF. Drawing the rest from reference TRBV9 and TRBJ1-1, the complete variable domain is DSGVTQTPKHLITATGQRVTLRCSPRSGDLSVYWYQQSLDQGLQFLIQYYNGEERAKGNILERFSAQQFPDLHSELNLSSLELGDSALYFCASKDRGNTEAFFGQGTRLTVV.

CDR3 in amino acids: CASSPGTKETQYF. CDR3 nucleotides: TGTGCCAGCAGCCCAGGGACTAAAGAGACCCAGTACTTC. The chain uses TRBV5-6 and TRBJ2-5; TRBD2 agrees at 7 bases. The CDR3 consists of 13 residues. The germline V gene encodes CDR1 SGHDT and CDR2 YYEEEE. V was pared by 4 bases and J by 3 bases, with 3 bases of the junction left unmatched.

This clone was recorded at least ten times. This chain connects TRBV20-1 to TRBJ2-1, with TRBD2 identical over 11 bases. From germline, CDR1 is DFQATT and CDR2 SNEGSKA (reference sequence). The trim removed 6 bases at V and 7 bases at J, leaving 5 bases unmatched. The CDR3 is made up of 13 amino acids. The CDR3 sequence: CSAHRTSGNEQFF. In DNA, the CDR3 is TGCAGTGCCCACAGGACTAGCGGGAATGAGCAGTTCTTC.

In its sample, this clone was seen many times. The J gene is TRBJ2-5, the V gene TRBV6-1, with D perhaps matching TRBD2 (5 bases). The CDR3 is 13 residues long. Germline CDR1 and CDR2: MNHNS and SASEGT. V was clipped by 7 bases and J by 1 base, with 10 bases between them. CDR3 sequence: CASTESGQETQYF. CDR3 DNA sequence: TGTGCCAGCACCGAAAGCGGCCAAGAGACCCAGTACTTC.

V is TRBV3-1 and J is TRBJ2-7; 8 positions match TRBD2. V lost 3 bases and J lost 4; bases outside the gene matches: 14. This CDR3 region has 17 residues. Germline assignment: CDR1 LGHDT and CDR2 YNNKEL (reference sequence). CDR3 protein: CASSQLRGSGRMYEQYF. The CDR3 nucleotides read TGTGCCAGCAGCCAGTTGCGTGGGAGCGGGAGAATGTACGAGCAGTACTTC.

The chain carries TRBV6-5 and TRBJ2-7; no clear D. Trimming shortened V by 4 bases and J by 9 bases, and 19 bases separated the two germline ends. CDR3 length: 14 amino acids. Germline-derived CDR1 and CDR2 are MNHEY and SVGAGI. The CDR3 protein is CASSFGSPSAGQYF. In DNA, the CDR3 is TGTGCCAGCAGTTTCGGTTCTCCCTCTGCCGGGCAGTACTTC.

This clone was picked up many times. The CDR3 DNA sequence: TGTGCCAGCAGTTTAGGACAAAATGAGCAGTTCTTC. It specifies CASSLGQNEQFF. The gene calls are TRBV12-3 or TRBV12-4 and TRBJ2-1; no clear D. The CDR3 totals 12 residues. V was clipped by 1 base and J by 7 bases, with 5 bases between them.

This clone was recorded a few times. CDR3 in amino acids: CANSLGLYGYTF. The CDR3 DNA is TGTGCCAACAGCCTGGGTCTATATGGCTACACCTTC. The V call is TRBV28, the J call TRBJ1-2; D remains unclear. Trimming took 10 bases from V and 5 from J, leaving 14 bases between them. Germline assignment: CDR1 MDHEN and CDR2 SYDVKM. The CDR3 covers 12 residues.

The chain is built from TRBV19 and TRBJ1-2; D call uncertain. Germline CDR1 and CDR2: LNHDA and SQIVND (reference sequence). Trimming cost V 4 bases and J 0 bases, with 9 bases left between them. This CDR3 comprises 14 residues. CDR3 residues: CASSKGLSNYGYTF. In DNA form, the CDR3 reads TGTGCCAGTAGTAAAGGACTTTCTAACTATGGCTACACCTTC.

This clone was counted between two and nine times. This chain joins TRBV6-1 and TRBJ2-1; tentative D call: TRBD1 (6 bases). V lost 1 base to trimming and J lost 8 bases, with 15 bases between them. Germline V gene sequence: CDR1 MNHNS, CDR2 SASEGT. The CDR3 length is 15 residues. The CDR3 DNA reads as TGTGCCAGCAGTGAAGTGGCAGGGGAAGGTGATGAGCAGTTCTTC. Translation: CASSEVAGEGDEQFF.

Ten or more counts support this clone. The gene calls are TRBV7-9 and TRBJ2-2, with D tentatively TRBD2 (6 bases). V gave up 4 bases and J gave up 2 bases, with 14 bases separating them. Germline V CDR1 and CDR2: SEHNR, FQNEAQ (reference sequence). CDR3 length: 16 residues. CDR3 protein: CASSSGDWRNTGELFF. Here the CDR3 DNA reads TGTGCCAGCAGCTCCGGGGACTGGAGAAACACCGGGGAGCTGTTTTTT.

DNA of the CDR3: TGTGCCAGCAGCCAACAGGGGGGTCGGAAAGAGACCCAGTACTTC. This codes for CASSQQGGRKETQYF. The V and J genes are TRBV5-4 and TRBJ2-5, with 8 bases aligning to TRBD1. Germline V CDR1 and CDR2: SGHNT, YYREEE (reference sequence). The CDR3 consists of 15 residues. Unmatched junction bases numbered 8, after V lost 4 bases and J lost 3 bases.

In this sample, this clone turned up many times. This chain links TRBV4-1 with TRBJ1-1; D gene ambiguous. V gave up 2 bases and J gave up 2 bases, with 6 bases separating them. This CDR3 is built from 13 residues. The germline CDR1 and CDR2 sequences are MGHRA and YSYEKL. CDR3 sequence: CASSQSLNTEAFF. For the CDR3, the DNA is TGCGCCAGCAGCCAAAGCTTAAACACTGAAGCTTTCTTT.